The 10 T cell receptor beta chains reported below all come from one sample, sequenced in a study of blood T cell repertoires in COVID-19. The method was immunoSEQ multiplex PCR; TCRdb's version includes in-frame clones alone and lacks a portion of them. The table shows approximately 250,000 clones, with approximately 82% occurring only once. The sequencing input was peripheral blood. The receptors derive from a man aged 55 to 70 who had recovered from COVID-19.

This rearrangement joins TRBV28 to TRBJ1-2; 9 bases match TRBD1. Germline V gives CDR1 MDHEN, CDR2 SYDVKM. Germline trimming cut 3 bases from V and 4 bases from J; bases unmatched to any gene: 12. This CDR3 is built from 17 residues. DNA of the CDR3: TGTGCCAGCAGTTTTTCGGGACAGGGTGGGCGGTCCTATGGCTACACCTTC. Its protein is CASSFSGQGGRSYGYTF.

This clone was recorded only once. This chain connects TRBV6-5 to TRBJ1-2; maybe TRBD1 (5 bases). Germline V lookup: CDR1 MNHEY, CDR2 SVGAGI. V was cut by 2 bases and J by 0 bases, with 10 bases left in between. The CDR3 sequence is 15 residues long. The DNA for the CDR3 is TGTGCCAGCAGTTACACAGGTCTAGCTAACTATGGCTACACCTTC. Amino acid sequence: CASSYTGLANYGYTF.

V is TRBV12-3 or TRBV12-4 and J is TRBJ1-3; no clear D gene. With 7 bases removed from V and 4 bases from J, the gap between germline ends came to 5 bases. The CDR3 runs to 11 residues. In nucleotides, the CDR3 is TGTGCCAGCAAGAGAGGAAACACCATATATTTT. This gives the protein CASKRGNTIYF.

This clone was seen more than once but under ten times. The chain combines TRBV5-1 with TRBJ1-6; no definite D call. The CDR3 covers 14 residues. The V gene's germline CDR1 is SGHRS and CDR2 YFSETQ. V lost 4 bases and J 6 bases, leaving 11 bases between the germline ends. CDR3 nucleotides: TGCGCCAGCAGCCAAGACACGGTTAATTCACCCCTCCACTTT. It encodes CASSQDTVNSPLHF.

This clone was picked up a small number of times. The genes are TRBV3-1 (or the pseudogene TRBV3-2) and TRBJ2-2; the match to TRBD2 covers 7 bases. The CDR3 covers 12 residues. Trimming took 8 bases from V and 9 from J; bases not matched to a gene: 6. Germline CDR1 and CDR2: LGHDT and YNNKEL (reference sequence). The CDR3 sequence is CASGREGRELFF. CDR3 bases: TGTGCCAGCGGCAGGGAGGGGCGGGAGCTGTTTTTT.

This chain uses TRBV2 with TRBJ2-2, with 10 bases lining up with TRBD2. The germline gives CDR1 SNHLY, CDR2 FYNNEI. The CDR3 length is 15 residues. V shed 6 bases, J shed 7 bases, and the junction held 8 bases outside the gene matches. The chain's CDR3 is CASSLSRTSGGELFF. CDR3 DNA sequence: TGTGCCAGCAGCCTCTCGAGGACTAGCGGCGGGGAGCTGTTTTTT. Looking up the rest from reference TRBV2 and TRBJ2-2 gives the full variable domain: EPEVTQTPSHQVTQMGQEVILRCVPISNHLYFYWYRQILGQKVEFLVSFYNNEISEKSEIFDDQFSVERPDGSNFTLKIRSTKLEDSAMYFCASSLSRTSGGELFFGEGSRLTVL.

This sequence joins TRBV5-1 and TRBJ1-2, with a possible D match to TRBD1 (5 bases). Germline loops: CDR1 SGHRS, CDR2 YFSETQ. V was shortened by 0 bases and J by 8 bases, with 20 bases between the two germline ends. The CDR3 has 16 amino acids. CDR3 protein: CASSLAGGQGMRGYTF. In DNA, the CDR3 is TGCGCCAGCAGCTTGGCGGGTGGTCAGGGTATGCGAGGCTACACCTTC.

The CDR3 DNA follows: TGTGCCAGCAGCCCGGACAGGGGAGGAACTAATGAAAAACTGTTTTTT. It translates to CASSPDRGGTNEKLFF. The rearrangement uses TRBV9 and TRBJ1-4; 9 bases agree with TRBD1. CDR1 is SGDLS, CDR2 YYNGEE, per germline. V lost 4 bases to trimming and J lost 1 base; unmatched junction nucleotides: 5. This CDR3 is built from 16 residues.

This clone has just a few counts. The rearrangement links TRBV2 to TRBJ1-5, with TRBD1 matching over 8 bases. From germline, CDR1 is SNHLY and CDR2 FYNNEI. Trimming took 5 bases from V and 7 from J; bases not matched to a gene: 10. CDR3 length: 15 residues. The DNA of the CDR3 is TGTGCCAGCAGTTTGCGGGCAGGGGGCTACCAGCCCCAGCATTTT. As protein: CASSLRAGGYQPQHF. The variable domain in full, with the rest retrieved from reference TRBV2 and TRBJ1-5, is EPEVTQTPSHQVTQMGQEVILRCVPISNHLYFYWYRQILGQKVEFLVSFYNNEISEKSEIFDDQFSVERPDGSNFTLKIRSTKLEDSAMYFCASSLRAGGYQPQHFGDGTRLSIL.

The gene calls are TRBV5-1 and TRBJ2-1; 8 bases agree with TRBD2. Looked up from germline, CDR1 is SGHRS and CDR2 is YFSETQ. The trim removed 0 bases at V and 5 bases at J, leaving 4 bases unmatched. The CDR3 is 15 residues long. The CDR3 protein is CASSLDGTRDNEQFF. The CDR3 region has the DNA TGCGCCAGCAGCTTGGACGGGACTAGGGACAATGAGCAGTTCTTC. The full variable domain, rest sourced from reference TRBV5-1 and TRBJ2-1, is KAGVTQTPRYLIKTRGQQVTLSCSPISGHRSVSWYQQTPGQGLQFLFEYFSETQRNKGNFPGRFSGRQFSNSRSEMNVSTLELGDSALYLCASSLDGTRDNEQFFGPGTRLTVL.